Each of the 20 T cell receptor beta chains below was sequenced from the same sample in a study of control samples from healthy donors and cancer patients. Some clones are missing from TCRdb's copy, which holds only in-frame ones; the method was immunoSEQ multiplex PCR. The sample consists of some 140,000 clones, 92% of them appearing once. The sample was blood. These receptors were taken from a man aged 25-40 years in good health.

The chain carries TRBV14 and TRBJ1-2; 9 nucleotides match TRBD1. The CDR3 covers 14 residues. V trimming: 5 bases; J trimming: 5 bases; junction bases outside the gene matches: 6. Looked up from germline, CDR1 is SGHDN and CDR2 is FVKESK. DNA for the CDR3: TGTGCCAGCAGCAACCGGGACAGGGCTTATGGCTACACCTTC. Its protein is CASSNRDRAYGYTF.

The count of this clone is one. The rearrangement joins TRBV7-3 to TRBJ1-2, with D possibly being TRBD1 (5 bases). The CDR3 runs to 12 residues. Trimming stripped 8 bases from V and 5 bases from J, with 12 bases between. From germline, CDR1 is SGHTA and CDR2 FQGTGA. CDR3 sequence: CASVKGPYGYTF. As DNA, the CDR3 is TGTGCCAGCGTAAAGGGGCCGTATGGCTACACCTTC.

The rearrangement uses TRBV6-5 and TRBJ2-7; 9 bases fit TRBD1. J was trimmed by 6 bases and V by 2 bases; bases with no gene match: 8. Germline V gene lookup returns CDR1 MNHEY and CDR2 SVGAGI. CDR3 length: 15 residues. The CDR3 nucleotides are TGTGCCAGCAGTTACGATGGGGACAGGGCGGGCGAGCAGTACTTC. Its protein is CASSYDGDRAGEQYF.

The chain employs TRBV15 and TRBJ1-5; D possibly corresponds to TRBD1 (5 bases). Germline CDR1 reads LNHNV; CDR2 reads YYDKDF (reference sequence). Trimming removed 2 bases from V and 0 bases from J, with 5 bases in between. This CDR3 has 14 residues. The CDR3 nucleotides read TGTGCCACCAGCAGAACAGGTAGCAATCAGCCCCAGCATTTT. Protein product: CATSRTGSNQPQHF.

This clone appeared a single time. This chain connects TRBV18 to TRBJ2-3, with 12 bases identical to TRBD2. The CDR3 sequence is 20 residues long. The germline V gene has CDR1 KGHSH and CDR2 LQKENI. V gave up 0 bases and J gave up 7 bases; unmatched junction bases: 17. CDR3 bases: TGTGCCAGCTCACCACCGCGGACTAGCGGGATAAGTTTTCCTCGACATACGCAGTATTTT. It codes for CASSPPRTSGISFPRHTQYF.

This clone has just one count. This chain links TRBV30 with TRBJ2-7; D tentatively reads TRBD1 or TRBD2 (6 bases each). The CDR3 consists of 11 residues. Germline values: CDR1 GTSNPN, CDR2 SVGIG (reference sequence). The V end lost 1 base, the J end lost 13 bases, and 14 bases lay between the germline ends. CDR3 bases: TGTGCCTGGAGTGCGCCAGGGGAGGCCTACTTC. It yields the protein CAWSAPGEAYF.

The gene calls are TRBV28 and TRBJ2-7; D call uncertain. V gave up 3 bases and J gave up 5 bases, with 17 bases separating them. CDR3 length equals 15 residues. The V gene's germline CDR1 is MDHEN and CDR2 SYDVKM. Here the CDR3 reads CASSFSRSSPDEQYF. The CDR3 bases are TGTGCCAGCAGTTTCTCTCGGTCCTCGCCGGACGAGCAGTACTTC.

The rearrangement joins TRBV4-2 to TRBJ1-1; D remains unclear. The V and J ends lost 1 base and 2 bases respectively, with 8 bases between them. CDR3 length: 14 amino acids. CDR1 and CDR2 (germline): LGHNA, YNFKEQ. CDR3 DNA: TGTGCCAGCAGCCAAGCTTACGCCAACACTGAAGCTTTCTTT. Translating it yields CASSQAYANTEAFF.

This rearrangement joins TRBV7-9 to TRBJ2-1, with D unresolved. Trimming stripped 4 bases from V and 8 bases from J, with 15 bases between. The germline V gene encodes CDR1 SEHNR and CDR2 FQNEAQ (reference sequence). The CDR3 runs to 14 residues. CDR3 in amino acids: CASSSVNIGYEQFF. CDR3 sequence (DNA): TGTGCCAGCAGCTCAGTCAACATCGGGTATGAGCAGTTCTTC.

The V gene is TRBV6-5, the J gene TRBJ1-1; D unclear. V lost 4 bases and J lost 2, with 11 bases in between. The CDR3 runs to 14 residues. Germline CDR1 and CDR2: MNHEY and SVGAGI. This CDR3 reads CASSLHRLNTEAFF. Written as DNA, the CDR3 is TGTGCCAGCAGTTTGCACAGACTAAACACTGAAGCTTTCTTT.

Here the CDR3 reads CASSQVTIEPNTEAFF. The CDR3 DNA reads TGTGCCAGCAGCCAAGTCACTATAGAGCCGAACACTGAAGCTTTCTTT. The chain joins TRBV4-2 to TRBJ1-1; D remains unclear. Per germline, CDR1 LGHNA and CDR2 YNFKEQ. The CDR3 is 16 amino acids. V was clipped by 1 base and J by 1 base, with 13 bases between them.

V usage is TRBV6-5 and J usage is TRBJ1-2; 8 bases agree with TRBD1. Germline V CDR1 and CDR2: MNHEY, SVGAGI. The CDR3 sequence is 14 residues long. V shed 5 bases, J shed 4 bases, and the junction held 6 bases outside the gene matches. CDR3 region: CASSKRTGFYGYTF. The CDR3 bases are TGTGCCAGCAGTAAACGGACAGGGTTCTATGGCTACACCTTC.

This clone was observed a handful of times. The chain couples TRBV6-2 or TRBV6-3 to TRBJ2-7; D unclear. V was trimmed by 0 bases and J by 0 bases, leaving 6 bases between them. The germline V gene encodes CDR1 MNHEY and CDR2 SVGEGT. The CDR3 runs 14 residues. This chain's CDR3 is CASSYSPSSYEQYF. The CDR3 DNA sequence: TGTGCCAGCAGTTACTCGCCTAGCTCCTACGAGCAGTACTTC.

Many counts were recorded for this clone. The CDR3 coding sequence is TGTGCCAGCAGCCAAGATCCCCCGGGACTAGCGGGAGGCTTCTACGAGCAGTACTTC. This codes for CASSQDPPGLAGGFYEQYF. This chain joins TRBV4-2 and TRBJ2-7; 15 nucleotides align to TRBD2. The germline gives CDR1 LGHNA, CDR2 YNFKEQ. The CDR3 covers 19 residues. Trimming at V came to 0 bases and at J to 3 bases, leaving 9 bases not matched to a gene.

This chain connects TRBV3-1 (or the pseudogene TRBV3-2) to TRBJ2-1; 9 bases align to TRBD2. Trimming cost V 0 bases and J 5 bases; bases outside gene matches: 8. This CDR3 spans 17 amino acids. Germline V gene sequence: CDR1 LGHDT, CDR2 YNNKEL (reference sequence). CDR3 loop: CASSQETSGRKNNEQFF. DNA for the CDR3: TGTGCCAGCAGCCAAGAGACTAGCGGAAGGAAGAACAATGAGCAGTTCTTC.

The genes are TRBV27 and TRBJ2-1; D perhaps matches TRBD2 (5 bases). The CDR3 has 14 residues. Germline V gene data show CDR1 as MNHEY and CDR2 as SMNVEV (reference sequence). Trimming removed 8 bases at V and 4 bases at J, with 15 bases between. CDR3 sequence: CASGGVLKYNEQFF. The CDR3 DNA reads TGTGCCAGCGGAGGTGTGCTCAAGTACAATGAGCAGTTCTTC.

This rearrangement joins TRBV2 to TRBJ2-1; the D gene could be TRBD1 or TRBD2 (5 bases each). Trimming removed 4 bases at V and 5 bases at J, with 27 bases between. The CDR3 runs 19 residues. Germline V CDR1 and CDR2: SNHLY, FYNNEI. CDR3 protein: CASSGTDAEPTLGDNEQFF. CDR3 bases: TGTGCCAGCAGTGGAACGGACGCCGAACCGACGTTGGGGGACAATGAGCAGTTCTTC.

V is TRBV19 and J is TRBJ2-1, with no clear D. CDR1 LNHDA and CDR2 SQIVND come from the germline V gene (reference sequence). The CDR3 is made up of 12 amino acids. V lost 5 bases and J 10 bases, leaving 12 bases between the germline ends. CDR3: CASSDGWSEQFF. CDR3 DNA: TGTGCCAGTAGTGACGGCTGGTCAGAGCAGTTCTTC.

The chain is built from TRBV2 and TRBJ2-6; 9 nucleotides match TRBD1. Trimming at V came to 5 bases and at J to 1 base, leaving 12 bases not matched to a gene. CDR1 and CDR2 from the germline V gene are SNHLY and FYNNEI. The CDR3 consists of 19 residues. CDR3 bases: TGTGCCAGCAGTTGGGCCCGGGACAGGGTCTATTCTGGGGCCAACGTCCTGACTTTC. Translating gives CASSWARDRVYSGANVLTF.

The rearrangement links TRBV28 to TRBJ1-5; D is unresolved. Trimming cost V 7 bases and J 0 bases, with 22 bases left between them. From germline, CDR1 is MDHEN and CDR2 SYDVKM. The CDR3 sequence is 18 residues long. The CDR3 sequence is CASTHRVPTALSNQPQHF. CDR3 sequence (DNA): TGTGCCAGCACACATAGGGTCCCCACCGCCCTTAGCAATCAGCCCCAGCATTTT.